The next 2 T cell receptor beta chains were all read from a single sample in a study of T-cell memory formation after mild COVID-19. TCRdb reprocessed the 5' RACE reads via MiXCR and lists one record per CDR3 protein. The sample lists 120,000 or so distinct CDR3 sequences, around 6.3% occurring once. Sequencing input: PBMCs or a T cell subset sorted from them (not recorded which). The receptors were sampled from an adult woman who had mild COVID-19 (a few samples of this study predate the infection). Cell type and time point are not known.

This clonotype was recorded many times. The chain carries TRBV7-3 and TRBJ2-1; 12 bases fit TRBD1. The CDR3 runs 15 residues. In germline, CDR1 is SGHTA, CDR2 FQGTGA. V trimming: 5 bases; J trimming: 5 bases; junction bases outside the gene matches: 4. CDR3 nucleotides: TGTGCCAGCAGCACCGGGACAGGGGGCAACAATGAGCAGTTCTTC. Its protein is CASSTGTGGNNEQFF.

This clonotype was seen more than once but under ten times. J is TRBJ2-5 and V is TRBV4-3; TRBD1 aligns across 9 bases. The CDR3 contains 18 residues. Germline CDR1 reads LGHNA; CDR2 reads YSLEER. Trimming at V came to 2 bases and at J to 4 bases, leaving 14 bases not matched to a gene. CDR3 nucleotides: TGCGCCAGCAGCCAAAGGGGACCGGGACAGGGAACTCGAGAGACCCAGTACTTC. Protein sequence: CASSQRGPGQGTRETQYF.